The rows below give T cell receptor beta chains drawn from one sample of a study of blood T cell repertoires in COVID-19. Some clones are missing from TCRdb's copy, which holds only in-frame ones; the method was immunoSEQ multiplex PCR. The sample consists of around 400,000 clones, about 89% of them appearing once. The sequenced sample was peripheral blood. These receptors all stem from a man aged 40-49 years with acute or convalescent COVID-19. Both conserved end residues are part of each CDR3. D genes are given only for firm matches. The size entry is marked missing in some rows and otherwise reads once, few, many or a size class.

j_call | clone_size | v_call | d_call | cdr3_aa | cdr3_nt
TRBJ2-7 | once | TRBV19 | TRBD1 | CASSGQGTYEQYF | TGTGCCAGTTCCGGACAGGGGACCTACGAGCAGTACTTC
TRBJ2-3 | . | TRBV2 | . | CASSREKGADTQYF | TGTGCCAGCAGTCGAGAGAAGGGGGCAGATACGCAGTATTTT
TRBJ2-7 | . | TRBV7-2 | . | CASSLSGPNALEQYF | TGTGCCAGCAGCCTAAGCGGACCGAACGCCTTGGAGCAGTACTTC
TRBJ2-5 | . | TRBV6-5 | . | CASRFEAGGTQYF | TGTGCCAGCAGATTCGAAGCCGGGGGGACCCAGTACTTC
TRBJ1-1 | once | TRBV28 | . | CASSLLLNTEAFF | TGTGCCAGCAGTTTACTTTTGAACACTGAAGCTTTCTTT
TRBJ2-3 | once | TRBV9 | . | CASSEQTDTQYF | TGTGCCAGCAGCGAACAAACAGATACGCAGTATTTT
TRBJ1-3 | . | TRBV30 | TRBD1 | CARESGTGHSGNTIYF | TGTGCCAGAGAATCCGGGACAGGGCATTCTGGAAACACCATATATTTT
TRBJ2-2 | . | TRBV5-1 | . | CASSSRQDTGELFF | TGCGCCAGCAGCTCGAGGCAAGACACCGGGGAGCTGTTTTTT
TRBJ2-7 | . | TRBV30 | TRBD2 | CAWRLAGHYEQYF | TGTGCCTGGAGACTAGCGGGACACTACGAGCAGTACTTC
TRBJ2-1 | . | TRBV7-3 | . | CASSLFPVSYNEQFF | TGTGCCAGCAGCTTATTCCCCGTTTCCTACAATGAGCAGTTCTTC
TRBJ2-2 | . | TRBV5-4 | TRBD2 | CASRLAGAGELFF | TGTGCCAGCAGACTAGCGGGAGCCGGGGAGCTGTTTTTT
TRBJ2-3 | . | TRBV5-6 | TRBD2 | CASSLQLRLAGGPEDTQYF | TGTGCCAGCAGCCTCCAACTCAGACTAGCGGGGGGGCCTGAAGATACGCAGTATTTT
TRBJ2-2 | . | TRBV12-3/TRBV12-4 | . | CASSLTNTGELFF | TGTGCCAGCAGTTTGACAAACACCGGGGAGCTGTTTTTT
TRBJ1-1 | . | TRBV2 | . | CASSPGDMNTEAFF | TGTGCCAGCAGTCCCGGGGATATGAACACTGAAGCTTTCTTT
TRBJ1-3 | . | TRBV28 | TRBD1 | CASSLKGNRGHTIYF | TGTGCCAGCAGTTTAAAGGGGAACAGGGGACACACCATATATTTT
TRBJ2-7 | . | TRBV5-1 | . | CASSLGEVGDEQYF | TGCGCCAGCAGCCTGGGGGAGGTGGGGGACGAGCAGTACTTC
TRBJ2-3 | . | TRBV2 | TRBD2 | CASRKPSSGAQTDTQYF | TGTGCCAGCAGGAAGCCCTCTAGCGGGGCCCAGACAGATACGCAGTATTTT
TRBJ2-5 | . | TRBV7-3 | TRBD2 | CASSPGTSGGAKETQYF | TGTGCCAGCAGCCCCGGGACTAGCGGGGGGGCCAAGGAGACCCAGTACTTC
TRBJ1-1 | . | TRBV28 | . | CASSPMNTEAFF | TGTGCCAGCAGTCCTATGAACACTGAAGCTTTCTTT
TRBJ2-1 | . | TRBV18 | . | CASSPVRGEQFF | TGTGCCAGCTCACCGGTCCGCGGGGAGCAGTTCTTC
TRBJ1-6 | once | TRBV28 | . | CASSFGQYVGPLHF | TGTGCCAGCAGTTTCGGACAGTATGTTGGACCCCTCCACTTT
TRBJ1-4 | . | TRBV5-6 | . | CASSLVGRSREKLFF | TGTGCCAGCAGCTTGGTGGGTAGGAGTCGGGAAAAACTGTTTTTT
TRBJ2-7 | . | TRBV4-1 | . | CASSQAARAEQYF | TGCGCCAGCAGCCAAGCGGCGAGGGCCGAGCAGTACTTC
TRBJ1-1 | . | TRBV6-4 | . | CASSPSPGNTEAFF | TGTGCCAGCAGTCCCTCCCCGGGGAACACTGAAGCTTTCTTT
TRBJ2-3 | . | TRBV6-5 | TRBD2 | CASSSPSGVTDTQYF | TGTGCCAGCTCAAGCCCAAGCGGGGTCACAGATACGCAGTATTTT
TRBJ2-2 | . | TRBV7-7 | TRBD1 | CASSLGTGDTGELFF | TGTGCTAGCAGCTTGGGTACAGGGGACACCGGGGAGCTGTTTTTT
TRBJ2-3 | . | TRBV28 | TRBD1 | CASSLLGQGRLTDTQYF | TGTGCCAGCAGTTTACTCGGACAGGGGCGTTTGACAGATACGCAGTATTTT
TRBJ2-4 | . | TRBV4-1 | . | CASSHYGTPSHF | TGCGCCAGCAGCCATTATGGGACACCGAGCCACTTC
TRBJ1-5 | . | TRBV28 | . | CASSRPRDNQPQHF | TGTGCCAGCAGCCGGCCCAGGGATAATCAGCCCCAGCATTTT
TRBJ2-3 | . | TRBV27 | TRBD2 | CASSLGRADTQYF | TGTGCCAGCAGTTTGGGGAGGGCAGATACGCAGTATTTT
TRBJ2-7 | . | TRBV27 | TRBD2 | CASSLSGSHYEQYF | TGTGCCAGCAGTTTAAGCGGGAGTCACTACGAGCAGTACTTC